This T cell receptor beta chain was identified in a study of T cell responses to AZD1222 COVID-19 vaccine. Notes on the study in general: Clonal diversity may have been underestimated, and the donors were mostly white British, with more females than males. An increase in Spike-specific TCR breadth and depth was observed after two AZD1222 doses.

V was shortened by 3 bases and J by 1 base, with 7 bases between the two germline ends. CDR1 and CDR2 (germline): LNHDA, SQIVND (reference sequence). This CDR3 spans 14 amino acids. With regard to this clone: Antigen unknown.

Using immunoSEQ multiplex PCR, the repertoire was profiled, and TCRdb retains in-frame clones only, with some absent. The sample lists nearly 35,000 clones, just over 85% seen once, with 9.5% to 12% in the top ten. V is TRBV19 and J is TRBJ1-3; no reliable D call. This sequence originates from an adult who received the AZD1222 COVID-19 vaccine. The sequencing here drew on peripheral blood, taken 28 days after the second AZD1222 dose. CDR3 sequence reads: CASSISGSGNTIYF. The DNA for the CDR3 is TGTGCCAGTAGTATCTCGGGATCTGGAAACACCATATATTTT.